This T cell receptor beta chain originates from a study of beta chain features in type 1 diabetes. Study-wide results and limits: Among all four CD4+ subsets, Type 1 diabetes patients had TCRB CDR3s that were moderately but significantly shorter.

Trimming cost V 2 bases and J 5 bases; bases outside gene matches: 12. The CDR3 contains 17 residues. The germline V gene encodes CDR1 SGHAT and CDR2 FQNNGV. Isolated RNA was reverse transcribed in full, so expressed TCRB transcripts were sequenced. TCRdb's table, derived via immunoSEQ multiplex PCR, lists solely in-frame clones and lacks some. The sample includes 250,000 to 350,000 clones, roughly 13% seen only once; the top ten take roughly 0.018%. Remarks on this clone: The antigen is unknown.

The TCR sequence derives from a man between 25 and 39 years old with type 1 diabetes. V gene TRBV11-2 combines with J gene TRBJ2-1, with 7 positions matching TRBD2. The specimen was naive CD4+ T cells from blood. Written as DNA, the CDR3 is TGTGCCAGCAGCTTATACCCCCGGGACTACCTAAACAATGAGCAGTTCTTC. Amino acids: CASSLYPRDYLNNEQFF.